This T cell receptor beta chain comes out of a study of beta chain features in type 1 diabetes. Only a few counts were recorded for this clone. Its cognate antigen is unknown. Study-wide findings and caveats: Moderately but significantly shorter TCRB CDR3s were found in Type 1 diabetes patients in all four CD4+ subsets.

Reverse transcription of all isolated RNA meant that expressed TCRB transcripts were sequenced. Naive, central memory and regulatory T cell samples averaged about 4 million immunoSEQ reads each. TCRdb keeps only in-frame clones here, not all; method: immunoSEQ multiplex PCR. The sample has approximately 380,000 clones; roughly 15% are singletons. About 120 mL of blood, on average, came from one heparinised draw per donor. The CDR3 consists of 15 residues. Trimming took 4 bases from V and 0 from J, leaving 11 bases between them. CDR1 and CDR2 (germline): SGHNT, YYREEE (reference sequence). The sequence was collected from a woman aged 18-29 years in good health. The sequenced sample was naive CD4+ T cells from blood. V gene TRBV5-4 combines with J gene TRBJ2-1, with a weak D call TRBD2 (5 bases). The CDR3: CASSPDSSSYNEQFF. The CDR3 coding sequence is TGTGCCAGCAGCCCGGACTCGAGCTCCTACAATGAGCAGTTCTTC.